These 24 T cell receptor beta chains were all obtained from the same sample, sequenced in a study of patients and donors after allogeneic stem cell transplantation. TCRdb redid the calling of the RT-PCR reads with MiXCR, one entry per CDR3 protein. The table has roughly 960,000 distinct CDR3 sequences, more than 15% seen once. The material sequenced was blood, either unsorted or a sorted T cell fraction (not recorded which). Source of these receptors: a human donor who was either an allogeneic HSCT recipient or a stem cell or donor lymphocyte infusion donor (not recorded which). It is not recorded whose cells these are; they may come from a transplant donor.

The V and J genes are TRBV5-1 and TRBJ2-1; D is undetermined. Germline V lookup: CDR1 SGHRS, CDR2 YFSETQ. CDR3 size: 14 residues. V dropped 0 bases and J dropped 5 bases, with 9 bases sitting between them. This CDR3 is CASSLDGVHNEQFF. The CDR3 DNA follows: TGCGCCAGCAGCTTGGACGGAGTACACAATGAGCAGTTCTTC.

Ten or more counts support this clonotype. This chain uses TRBV7-9 with TRBJ2-7, with D maybe TRBD1 (6 bases). CDR3 length: 12 residues. The germline CDR1 and CDR2 sequences are SEHNR and FQNEAQ (reference sequence). V was cut by 5 bases and J by 5 bases, with 10 bases left in between. The CDR3 coding sequence is TGTGCCAGCAGCCCTGGGGGCGACGAGCAGTACTTC. Residues: CASSPGGDEQYF.

The chain uses TRBV6-1 and TRBJ1-1; 7 bases are shared with TRBD1. Trimming removed 6 bases from V and 0 bases from J; junction bases left unmatched: 7. Looked up from germline, CDR1 is MNHNS and CDR2 is SASEGT. CDR3 length: 15 residues. CDR3 protein: CASSRPGTVNTEAFF. The CDR3, as DNA: TGTGCCAGCAGCCGTCCCGGGACAGTGAACACTGAAGCTTTCTTT.

V is TRBV4-3 and J is TRBJ2-7; the D gene could be TRBD1 or TRBD2 (5 bases each). Per germline, CDR1 LGHNA and CDR2 YSLEER. The V end was cut by 0 bases, the J end by 4 bases, with 13 bases between. This CDR3 has 15 amino acids. This CDR3 reads CASSQDPNGAYEQYF. The CDR3 DNA follows: TGCGCCAGCAGCCAAGATCCCAACGGGGCTTACGAGCAGTACTTC.

This clonotype has more than one count but fewer than ten. The chain combines TRBV10-3 with TRBJ2-7; D ambiguous. Germline CDR1 and CDR2: ENHRY and SYGVKD. The CDR3 is 12 amino acids. The germline V and J ends were trimmed by 6 bases and 3 bases, with 9 bases remaining between them. In nucleotides, the CDR3 is TGTGCCATCAGGACGGAGAGCTACGAGCAGTACTTC. Translation: CAIRTESYEQYF.

This clonotype was seen a handful of times. This chain uses TRBV9 with TRBJ2-7, with a tentative D call TRBD1 (6 bases). This CDR3 comprises 14 residues. Germline CDR1 is SGDLS and CDR2 is YYNGEE. The germline V and J ends were trimmed by 4 bases and 3 bases, with 14 bases remaining between them. The CDR3, as DNA: TGTGCCAGCAGCCCTCGACAGGCTATCTACGAGCAGTACTTC. Translated, it gives CASSPRQAIYEQYF.

The chain recombines TRBV7-2 with TRBJ2-7; a weak D match, TRBD2 (5 bases). Germline assignment: CDR1 SGHTA and CDR2 FQGNSA. The germline V and J ends were trimmed by 5 bases and 6 bases, with 17 bases remaining between them. The CDR3 loop spans 14 amino acids. CDR3 coding DNA: TGTGCCAGCAGCACCCAAGATTGGGCGGGCGAGCAGTACTTC. Amino acid sequence: CASSTQDWAGEQYF.

The chain is built from TRBV20-1 and TRBJ1-1, with D possibly matching TRBD1 (6 bases). This CDR3 spans 13 amino acids. Germline V gene lookup returns CDR1 DFQATT and CDR2 SNEGSKA (reference sequence). The V end lost 3 bases, the J end lost 4 bases, and 12 bases lay between the germline ends. CDR3 loop: CSARGHGITEAFF. The CDR3 region has the DNA TGCAGTGCTAGGGGACATGGAATCACTGAAGCTTTCTTT.

The chain uses TRBV4-1 and TRBJ2-5; TRBD2 might be the D (6 bases). V lost 3 bases and J 1 base, leaving 24 bases between the germline ends. The CDR3 loop spans 19 amino acids. Germline V gene lookup returns CDR1 MGHRA and CDR2 YSYEKL. CDR3 sequence reads: CASSHTPTSFSTPQETQYF. In DNA form, the CDR3 reads TGCGCCAGCAGCCATACCCCAACTAGCTTCTCCACCCCCCAAGAGACCCAGTACTTC.

Many counts were recorded for this clonotype. V gene TRBV6-2 or TRBV6-3 combines with J gene TRBJ1-3; D call uncertain. Trimming pared 8 bases from V and 4 bases from J, leaving 9 bases between. In germline, CDR1 is MNHEY, CDR2 SVGEGT. The CDR3 extends over 12 amino acids. The CDR3 protein is CASGNTGNTIYF. The CDR3 DNA sequence: TGTGCCAGCGGTAATACGGGAAACACCATATATTTT.

This sequence joins TRBV5-1 and TRBJ2-1; no definite D call. The CDR3 totals 13 residues. The germline V and J ends were trimmed by 4 bases and 7 bases, with 12 bases remaining between them. Germline CDR1 reads SGHRS; CDR2 reads YFSETQ. CDR3 residues: CASSLSWENEQFF. The CDR3 coding sequence is TGCGCCAGCAGCCTATCGTGGGAAAATGAGCAGTTCTTC.

This chain uses TRBV2 with TRBJ2-2, with a possible D match to TRBD2 (5 bases). CDR3 length: 15 amino acids. The V end was cut by 5 bases, the J end by 2 bases, with 12 bases between. The germline V gene encodes CDR1 SNHLY and CDR2 FYNNEI. The CDR3 protein is CASSSTSSNTGELFF. CDR3 nucleotide sequence: TGTGCCAGCAGTAGCACTAGTAGTAACACCGGGGAGCTGTTTTTT.

This clonotype was seen many times. V usage is TRBV5-1 and J usage is TRBJ2-7, with 7 bases that match TRBD1. CDR1 is SGHRS, CDR2 YFSETQ, per germline. The CDR3 loop spans 14 amino acids. With 4 bases clipped from V and 0 bases from J, the junction kept 4 bases outside the gene matches. CDR3 sequence reads: CASSLRQGSYEQYF. In DNA form, the CDR3 reads TGCGCCAGCAGCCTCAGACAGGGCTCCTACGAGCAGTACTTC. The variable domain in full, with the rest retrieved from reference TRBV5-1 and TRBJ2-7, is KAGVTQTPRYLIKTRGQQVTLSCSPISGHRSVSWYQQTPGQGLQFLFEYFSETQRNKGNFPGRFSGRQFSNSRSEMNVSTLELGDSALYLCASSLRQGSYEQYFGPGTRLTVT.

This clonotype was found a few times. This chain uses TRBV12-3 or TRBV12-4 with TRBJ2-3; 7 nucleotides align to TRBD1. J lost 0 bases, V lost 0 bases, and 6 bases had no gene match. This CDR3 spans 17 amino acids. The CDR3 is CASSLANRGSSTDTQYF. As DNA, the CDR3 is TGTGCCAGCAGTTTAGCGAACAGGGGTTCTAGCACAGATACGCAGTATTTT.

The rearrangement links TRBV24-1 to TRBJ2-4; 9 bases agree with TRBD1. CDR3 size: 16 residues. The germline V gene has CDR1 KGHDR and CDR2 SFDVKD. Trimming took 0 bases from V and 4 from J; bases not matched to a gene: 3. This chain's CDR3 is CATSDLDGTGKNIQYF. DNA for the CDR3: TGTGCCACCAGTGATTTGGATGGGACAGGGAAAAACATTCAGTACTTC.

Only a few counts were recorded for this clonotype. V usage is TRBV6-5 and J usage is TRBJ1-6, with 7 positions matching TRBD1. In germline, CDR1 is MNHEY, CDR2 SVGAGI. This CDR3 region has 16 residues. V lost 2 bases and J lost 4; bases outside the gene matches: 5. The CDR3 reads CASSYTGQPYNSPLHF. In DNA form, the CDR3 reads TGTGCCAGCAGTTACACGGGACAGCCTTATAATTCACCCCTCCACTTT.

The chain links TRBV4-3 to TRBJ2-7; D might be TRBD1 or TRBD2, each matching 5 bases. The V and J ends lost 1 base and 3 bases respectively, with 16 bases between them. The CDR3 consists of 16 residues. Germline loops: CDR1 LGHNA, CDR2 YSLEER. The CDR3 coding sequence is TGCGCCAGCAGCCAAGTCTACCCGGGACCGAGCTACGAGCAGTACTTC. This codes for CASSQVYPGPSYEQYF.

CDR3 in amino acids: CASSPSRGRISYNEQFF. The CDR3 nucleotides are TGTGCCAGCAGTCCATCAAGGGGCCGAATCTCCTACAATGAGCAGTTCTTC. The chain couples TRBV12-3 or TRBV12-4 to TRBJ2-1; D perhaps matches TRBD1 (5 bases). The CDR3 runs 17 residues. With 5 bases removed from V and 0 bases from J, the gap between germline ends came to 17 bases.

The V gene is TRBV12-3 or TRBV12-4, the J gene TRBJ2-6; D ambiguous. V was shortened by 8 bases and J by 11 bases, with 16 bases between the two germline ends. This CDR3 has 13 amino acids. CDR3 DNA sequence: TGTGCCAGCGGGCCTCTCGTTTTCGACGTCCTGACTTTC. This translates into CASGPLVFDVLTF.

The V gene is TRBV12-3 or TRBV12-4, the J gene TRBJ1-2, with no clear D. The CDR3 is 12 amino acids. Trimming took 3 bases from V and 7 from J, leaving 9 bases between them. CDR3 residues: CASSFTGIGYTF. The CDR3 nucleotides are TGTGCCAGCAGTTTTACGGGAATTGGCTACACCTTC.

V and J are TRBV12-3 or TRBV12-4 and TRBJ2-7, with 12 nucleotides matching TRBD2. J was trimmed by 3 bases and V by 6 bases; bases with no gene match: 9. This CDR3 is 16 amino acids long. In nucleotides, the CDR3 is TGTGCCAGCAGACAAGGACTAGCGGGAAGGAGCTACGAGCAGTACTTC. Protein: CASRQGLAGRSYEQYF.

This chain joins TRBV20-1 and TRBJ1-2; the D is unclear. CDR3 length equals 17 residues. Germline V gives CDR1 DFQATT, CDR2 SNEGSKA (reference sequence). The V end lost 4 bases, the J end lost 1 base, and 22 bases lay between the germline ends. CDR3 nucleotides: TGCAGTGCTACTCCCGACCGAATGACACAGCTTAACTATGGCTACACCTTC. Its protein is CSATPDRMTQLNYGYTF.

The J gene is TRBJ2-5, the V gene TRBV2; a possible D gene is TRBD1 (5 bases). V was shortened by 7 bases and J by 3 bases, with 9 bases between the two germline ends. Germline V lookup: CDR1 SNHLY, CDR2 FYNNEI. This CDR3 contains 12 residues. CDR3 residues: CASKAGKETQYF. CDR3 nucleotide sequence: TGTGCCAGCAAGGCAGGGAAAGAGACCCAGTACTTC.

This clonotype showed up many times. Written as DNA, the CDR3 is TGTGCCAGCAGCCCCGGGACAGGGGGCTATGGCTACACCTTC. Its translation is CASSPGTGGYGYTF. The V call is TRBV7-6, the J call TRBJ1-2; 11 bases are shared with TRBD1. Germline-derived CDR1 and CDR2 are SGHVS and FNYEAQ. V dropped 5 bases and J dropped 4; count of bases not matched to a gene: 3. The CDR3 spans 14 residues.